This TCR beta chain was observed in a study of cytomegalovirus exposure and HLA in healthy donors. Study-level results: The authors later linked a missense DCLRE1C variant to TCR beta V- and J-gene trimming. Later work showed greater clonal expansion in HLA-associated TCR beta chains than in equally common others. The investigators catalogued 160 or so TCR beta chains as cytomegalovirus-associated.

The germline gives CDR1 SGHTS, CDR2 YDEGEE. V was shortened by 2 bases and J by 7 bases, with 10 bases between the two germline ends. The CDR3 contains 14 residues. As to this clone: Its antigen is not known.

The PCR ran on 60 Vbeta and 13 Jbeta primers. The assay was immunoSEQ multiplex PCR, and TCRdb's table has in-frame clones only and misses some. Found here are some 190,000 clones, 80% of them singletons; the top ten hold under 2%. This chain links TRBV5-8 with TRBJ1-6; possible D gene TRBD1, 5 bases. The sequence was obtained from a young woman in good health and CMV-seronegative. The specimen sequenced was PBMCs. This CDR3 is CASSFRQGNSPLHF. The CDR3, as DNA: TGTGCCAGCAGCTTCAGGCAGGGCAATTCACCCCTCCACTTT. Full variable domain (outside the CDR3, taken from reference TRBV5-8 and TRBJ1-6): EAGVTQSPTHLIKTRGQQATLRCSPISGHTSVYWYQQALGLGLQFLLWYDEGEERNRGNFPPRFSGRQFPNYSSELNVNALELEDSALYLCASSFRQGNSPLHFGNGTRLTVT.